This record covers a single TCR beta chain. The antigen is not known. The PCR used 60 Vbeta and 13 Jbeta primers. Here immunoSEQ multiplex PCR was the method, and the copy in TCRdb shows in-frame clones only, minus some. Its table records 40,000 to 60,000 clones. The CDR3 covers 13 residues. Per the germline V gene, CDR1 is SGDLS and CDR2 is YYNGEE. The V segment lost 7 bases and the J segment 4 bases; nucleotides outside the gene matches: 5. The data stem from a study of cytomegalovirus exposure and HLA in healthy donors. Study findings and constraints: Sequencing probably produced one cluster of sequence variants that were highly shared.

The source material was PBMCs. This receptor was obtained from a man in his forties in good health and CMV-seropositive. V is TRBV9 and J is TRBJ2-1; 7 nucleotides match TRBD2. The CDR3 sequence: CASGRGVYNEQFF. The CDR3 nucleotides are TGTGCCAGCGGGAGGGGAGTTTACAATGAGCAGTTCTTC.